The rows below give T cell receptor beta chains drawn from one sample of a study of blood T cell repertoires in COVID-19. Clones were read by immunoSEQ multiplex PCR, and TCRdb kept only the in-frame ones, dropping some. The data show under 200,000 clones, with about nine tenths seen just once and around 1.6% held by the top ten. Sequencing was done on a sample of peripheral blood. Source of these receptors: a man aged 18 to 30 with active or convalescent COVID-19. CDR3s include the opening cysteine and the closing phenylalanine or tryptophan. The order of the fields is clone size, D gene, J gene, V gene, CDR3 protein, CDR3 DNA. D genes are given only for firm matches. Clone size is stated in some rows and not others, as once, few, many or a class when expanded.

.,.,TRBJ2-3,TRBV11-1,CASRYSSGTDTQYF,TGTGCCAGCAGGTACTCCTCCGGCACAGATACGCAGTATTTT
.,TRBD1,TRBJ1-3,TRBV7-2,CASSLGTGGNTIYF,TGTGCCAGCAGCTTAGGGACAGGAGGAAACACCATATATTTT
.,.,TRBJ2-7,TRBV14,CASSQGVLRSGSYEQYF,TGTGCCAGCAGCCAAGGTGTGTTGCGGAGCGGCTCCTACGAGCAGTACTTC
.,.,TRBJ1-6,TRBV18,CASSPPSGIDNSPLHF,TGTGCCAGCTCACCACCTTCCGGGATTGATAATTCACCCCTCCACTTT
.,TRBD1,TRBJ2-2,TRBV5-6,CASSHLVQGAGELFF,TGTGCCAGCAGCCACCTTGTACAGGGGGCCGGGGAGCTGTTTTTT
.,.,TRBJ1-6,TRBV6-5,CASTTGQYNSPLHF,TGTGCCAGCACCACGGGACAATATAATTCACCCCTCCACTTT
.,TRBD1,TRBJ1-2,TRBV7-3,CASSLSPGTGASYGYTF,TGTGCCAGCAGCTTAAGCCCCGGGACAGGGGCGTCATATGGCTACACCTTC
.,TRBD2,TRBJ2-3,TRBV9,CASSYPAGVGTDTQYF,TGTGCCAGCAGCTACCCTGCGGGAGTAGGCACAGATACGCAGTATTTT
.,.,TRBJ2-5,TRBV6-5,CASRQTAQETQYF,TGTGCCAGCAGACAGACAGCTCAAGAGACCCAGTACTTC
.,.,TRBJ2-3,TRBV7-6,CASSLARDKLPDTQYF,TGTGCCAGCAGCTTAGCGAGGGACAAATTACCAGATACGCAGTATTTT
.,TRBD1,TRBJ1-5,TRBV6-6,CASRAGQGAGNQPQHF,TGTGCCAGCAGAGCCGGACAGGGGGCTGGCAATCAGCCCCAGCATTTT
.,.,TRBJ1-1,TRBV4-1,CASSQDEEILNTEAFF,TGCGCCAGCAGCCAAGATGAGGAAATCCTGAACACTGAAGCTTTCTTT
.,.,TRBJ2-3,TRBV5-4,CASSPPSGNLDGDTQYF,TGTGCCAGCAGCCCCCCGTCCGGCAACCTCGACGGGGATACGCAGTATTTT
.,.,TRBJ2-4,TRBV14,CASSQAQGTRHIQYF,TGTGCCAGCAGCCAAGCCCAGGGAACGAGGCACATTCAGTACTTC
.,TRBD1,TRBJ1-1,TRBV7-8,CASSTKSRDRLTRTEAFF,TGTGCCAGCAGCACTAAATCCCGGGACAGGTTAACCCGCACTGAAGCTTTCTTT
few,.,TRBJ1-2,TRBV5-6,CASSLAGRWDTNYGYTF,TGTGCCAGCAGCTTGGCGGGCAGGTGGGACACTAACTATGGCTACACCTTC
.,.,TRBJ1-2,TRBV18,CASSDSTAGPYGYTF,TGTGCCAGCTCTGACAGTACGGCAGGCCCCTATGGCTACACCTTC
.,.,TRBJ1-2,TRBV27,CASSLRYRGDYGYTF,TGTGCCAGCAGTTTAAGGTATCGGGGTGACTATGGCTACACCTTC
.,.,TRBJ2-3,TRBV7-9,CASSLAGVVDTQYF,TGTGCCAGCAGCTTAGCTGGAGTGGTCGATACGCAGTATTTT
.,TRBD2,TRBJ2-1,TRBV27,CASRKGLAGASSYNEQFF,TGTGCCAGCAGAAAGGGACTAGCGGGAGCGAGCTCCTACAATGAGCAGTTCTTC
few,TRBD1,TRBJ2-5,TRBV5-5,CASSLAGGLEETQYF,TGTGCCAGCAGCTTGGCAGGGGGCCTGGAAGAGACCCAGTACTTC
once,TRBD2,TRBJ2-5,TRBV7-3,CASSLSSGSLETQYF,TGTGCCAGCAGCTTATCTAGCGGGAGTTTGGAGACCCAGTACTTC
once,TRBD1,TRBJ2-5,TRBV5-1,CASSGMRTGSQETQYF,TGCGCCAGCAGCGGAATGAGGACAGGGTCTCAAGAGACCCAGTACTTC
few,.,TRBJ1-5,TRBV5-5,CASSPRQNPSNQPQHF,TGTGCCAGCAGCCCCCGACAAAATCCTAGCAATCAGCCCCAGCATTTT
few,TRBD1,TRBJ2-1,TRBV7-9,CASSSGTGPGFF,TGTGCCAGCAGCTCAGGGACAGGCCCAGGGTTCTTC
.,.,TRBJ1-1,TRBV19,CASSNGQFMNTEAFF,TGTGCCAGTAGTAATGGACAGTTCATGAACACTGAAGCTTTCTTT
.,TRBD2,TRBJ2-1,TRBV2,CASTRGGINEQFF,TGTGCCAGCACCCGGGGGGGCATAAATGAGCAGTTCTTC
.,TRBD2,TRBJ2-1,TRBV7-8,CASSFRLAAIYNEQFF,TGTGCCAGCAGCTTCAGACTAGCGGCTATCTACAATGAGCAGTTCTTC
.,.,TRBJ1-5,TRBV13,CASSHVRQPQHF,TGTGCCAGCAGCCACGTGAGGCAGCCCCAGCATTTT
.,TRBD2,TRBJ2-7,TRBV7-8,CASSSQREGGEQYF,TGTGCCAGCAGCTCCCAGCGGGAGGGCGGCGAGCAGTACTTC
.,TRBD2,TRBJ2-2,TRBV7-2,CASGPGLASIGELFF,TGTGCCAGCGGACCGGGACTAGCTAGTATCGGGGAGCTGTTTTTT
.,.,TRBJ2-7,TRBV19,CASSITGLDEQYF,TGTGCCAGTAGTATAACTGGTTTGGACGAGCAGTACTTC
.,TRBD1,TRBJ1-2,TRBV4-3,CASSQDPSGGYGYTF,TGCGCCAGCAGCCAAGACCCGTCAGGGGGCTATGGCTACACCTTC
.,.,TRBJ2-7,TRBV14,CASSQGKNRGTNYEQYF,TGTGCCAGCAGCCAAGGAAAAAATAGGGGGACAAACTACGAGCAGTACTTC
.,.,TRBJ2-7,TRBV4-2,CASSQAAGTSYEQYF,TGTGCCAGCAGCCAAGCTGCAGGAACCTCCTACGAGCAGTACTTC
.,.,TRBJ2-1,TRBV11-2,CASSLYGQRYNEQFF,TGTGCCAGCAGCCTATACGGACAACGCTACAATGAGCAGTTCTTC
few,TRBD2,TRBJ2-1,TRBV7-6,CASSVSGTSFFNEQFF,TGTGCCAGCAGCGTATCCGGGACTAGCTTTTTCAATGAGCAGTTCTTC
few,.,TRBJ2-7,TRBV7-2,CASSLGGEVSYEQYF,TGTGCCAGCAGCTTAGGCGGGGAGGTTTCGTACGAGCAGTACTTC
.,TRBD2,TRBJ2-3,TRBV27,CASSFQGRGGLVADTQYF,TGTGCCAGCAGTTTTCAGGGGCGGGGGGGCCTAGTTGCAGATACGCAGTATTTT
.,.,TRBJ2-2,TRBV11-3,CASSLVNTGELFF,TGTGCCAGCAGCTTAGTAAACACCGGGGAGCTGTTTTTT
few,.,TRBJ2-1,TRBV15,CATSRDLGGANNEQFF,TGTGCCACCAGCAGAGATCTGGGCGGGGCCAACAATGAGCAGTTCTTC
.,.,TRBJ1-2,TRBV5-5,CASSGGAFDYGYTF,TGTGCCAGCAGTGGGGGGGCTTTTGACTATGGCTACACCTTC
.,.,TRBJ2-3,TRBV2,CASRQEGGTDTQYF,TGTGCCAGCAGACAGGAGGGTGGCACAGATACGCAGTATTTT
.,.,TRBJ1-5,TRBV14,CASSQRSGSNQPQHF,TGTGCCAGCAGCCAACGTTCGGGTAGCAATCAGCCCCAGCATTTT
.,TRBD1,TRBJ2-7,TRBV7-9,CASSLGTGGFEQYF,TGTGCCAGCAGCTTAGGGACAGGGGGCTTCGAGCAGTACTTC
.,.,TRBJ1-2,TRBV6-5,CASSLPVGGYTF,TGTGCCAGCAGCTTACCGGTCGGGGGCTACACCTTC
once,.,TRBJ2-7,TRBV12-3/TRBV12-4,CASSASYEQYF,TGTGCCAGCAGTGCCAGCTACGAGCAGTACTTC
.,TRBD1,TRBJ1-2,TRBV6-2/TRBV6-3,CASSYGTAGYGYTF,TGTGCCAGCAGTTACGGGACAGCCGGATATGGCTACACCTTC
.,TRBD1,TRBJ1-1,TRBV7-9,CASSPTGVRTEAFF,TGTGCCAGCAGCCCTACAGGGGTCCGGACTGAAGCTTTCTTT
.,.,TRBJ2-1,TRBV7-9,CASSLQRSYNEQFF,TGTGCCAGCAGCTTACAGCGATCCTACAATGAGCAGTTCTTC
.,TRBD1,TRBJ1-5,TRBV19,CASNGHRGQVSNQPQHF,TGTGCCAGTAACGGACACAGGGGGCAAGTGAGCAATCAGCCCCAGCATTTT